Following are 20 T cell receptor beta chains from one sample sequenced in a study of blood T cell repertoires in COVID-19. Generated by immunoSEQ multiplex PCR, the TCRdb table keeps only in-frame clones and is missing some. Among about 310,000 clones listed, about nine tenths were seen once. Sequencing was carried out using peripheral blood. The receptors stem from a man between 45 and 60 years old with active or convalescent COVID-19.

The chain carries TRBV5-6 and TRBJ2-5, with D possibly matching TRBD1 (5 bases). The V gene lost 4 bases and the J gene lost 9 bases, with 10 bases spanning the gap. The CDR3 extends over 11 amino acids. Germline CDR1 reads SGHDT; CDR2 reads YYEEEE. For the CDR3, the DNA is TGTGCCAGCAGCACTACAGGTGCCCAGTACTTC. Its protein is CASSTTGAQYF.

This rearrangement joins TRBV4-2 to TRBJ2-5; 8 bases are shared with TRBD1. J lost 2 bases, V lost 1 base, and 6 bases had no gene match. This CDR3 is built from 16 residues. Per germline, CDR1 LGHNA and CDR2 YNFKEQ. This chain's CDR3 is CASSQVGQVPQETQYF. Here the CDR3 DNA reads TGTGCCAGCAGCCAAGTGGGACAGGTCCCTCAAGAGACCCAGTACTTC.

This sequence joins TRBV6-6 and TRBJ1-1, with D hard to call. V gave up 4 bases and J gave up 6 bases, with 15 bases separating them. Germline-derived CDR1 and CDR2 are MNHNY and SVGAGI (reference sequence). This CDR3 is built from 14 residues. CDR3 DNA sequence: TGTGCCAGCAGTTCCCCGGGAAGGAGCGCTGAAGCTTTCTTT. Translation gives CASSSPGRSAEAFF.

CDR3 residues: CASSIQNSYEQYF. For the CDR3, the DNA is TGTGCCAGCTCGATACAGAACTCCTACGAGCAGTACTTC. V and J are TRBV18 and TRBJ2-7; D unresolved. CDR3 length: 13 amino acids. V dropped 6 bases and J dropped 0 bases, with 9 bases sitting between them. Looked up from germline, CDR1 is KGHSH and CDR2 is LQKENI.

V gene TRBV28 combines with J gene TRBJ1-1, with D possibly TRBD1 on 6 matching bases. The V end lost 7 bases, the J end lost 1 base, and 13 bases lay between the germline ends. Per the germline V gene, CDR1 is MDHEN and CDR2 is SYDVKM. The CDR3 has 14 residues. CDR3 in amino acids: CASISGVSNTEAFF. CDR3 coding DNA: TGTGCCAGCATTTCAGGGGTGTCGAACACTGAAGCTTTCTTT.

This clone showed up just once. The chain employs TRBV28 and TRBJ1-1; D call uncertain. Trimming took 2 bases from V and 11 from J, leaving 12 bases between them. Per germline, CDR1 MDHEN and CDR2 SYDVKM. The CDR3 sequence is 12 residues long. CDR3 sequence reads: CASSLAPEKAFF. The CDR3 bases are TGTGCCAGCAGTTTAGCCCCCGAGAAGGCTTTCTTT.

The rearrangement uses TRBV7-8 and TRBJ2-3, with D possibly TRBD1 on 6 matching bases. Trimming removed 2 bases from V and 5 bases from J, with 8 bases in between. Germline V lookup: CDR1 SGHVS, CDR2 FQNEAQ. This CDR3 has 13 residues. For the CDR3, the DNA is TGTGCCAGCAGCTTAAGCAGGGGAGATACGCAGTATTTT. Amino acids: CASSLSRGDTQYF.

The chain carries TRBV18 and TRBJ1-6, with D perhaps TRBD1 (5 bases). Trimming pared 5 bases from V and 7 bases from J, leaving 18 bases between. In germline, CDR1 is KGHSH, CDR2 LQKENI. This CDR3 spans 16 amino acids. The CDR3 DNA sequence: TGTGCCAGCTCAACGCAGGGACTTTCACCCAATTCACCCCTCCACTTT. Amino acids: CASSTQGLSPNSPLHF. Full variable domain (remainder filled in from reference TRBV18 and TRBJ1-6): NAGVMQNPRHLVRRRGQEARLRCSPMKGHSHVYWYRQLPEEGLKFMVYLQKENIIDESGMPKERFSAEFPKEGPSILRIQQVVRGDSAAYFCASSTQGLSPNSPLHFGNGTRLTVT.

The rearrangement joins TRBV10-3 to TRBJ1-6; D is unresolved. Trimming cost V 10 bases and J 7 bases, with 11 bases left between them. Germline CDR1 is ENHRY and CDR2 is SYGVKD. The CDR3 runs to 12 residues. The CDR3 DNA sequence: TGTGCCACCGGCGGGTCGAATTCACCCCTCCACTTT. Translated: CATGGSNSPLHF.

This chain uses TRBV5-1 with TRBJ2-3, with a weak D call TRBD2 (6 bases). Germline V CDR1 and CDR2: SGHRS, YFSETQ. This CDR3 is 15 amino acids long. Trimming cost V 0 bases and J 3 bases, with 11 bases left between them. The CDR3 DNA reads TGCGCCAGCAGCTTGGGAAGTAGCGGAACAGATACGCAGTATTTT. Its translation: CASSLGSSGTDTQYF. The full variable domain, completed using reference TRBV5-1 and TRBJ2-3, is KAGVTQTPRYLIKTRGQQVTLSCSPISGHRSVSWYQQTPGQGLQFLFEYFSETQRNKGNFPGRFSGRQFSNSRSEMNVSTLELGDSALYLCASSLGSSGTDTQYFGPGTRLTVL.

This rearrangement joins TRBV19 to TRBJ2-2; 12 positions agree with TRBD2. V was clipped by 5 bases and J by 0 bases; unmatched bases: 4. Looked up from germline, CDR1 is LNHDA and CDR2 is SQIVND (reference sequence). This CDR3 has 17 amino acids. The CDR3 region has the DNA TGTGCCAGTAGTCGGACTAGCGGGGCGGCGAACACCGGGGAGCTGTTTTTT. Its translation is CASSRTSGAANTGELFF. The complete variable domain, with remaining parts taken from reference TRBV19 and TRBJ2-2, reads DGGITQSPKYLFRKEGQNVTLSCEQNLNHDAMYWYRQDPGQGLRLIYYSQIVNDFQKGDIAEGYSVSREKKESFPLTVTSAQKNPTAFYLCASSRTSGAANTGELFFGEGSRLTVL.

The V gene is TRBV4-1, the J gene TRBJ1-4; a possible D gene is TRBD1 (5 bases). V lost 1 base and J 8 bases, leaving 17 bases between the germline ends. The germline CDR1 and CDR2 sequences are MGHRA and YSYEKL. CDR3 size: 16 residues. The CDR3 here is CASSQAIIKAGEKLFF. DNA of the CDR3: TGCGCCAGCAGCCAAGCTATCATTAAGGCAGGGGAAAAACTGTTTTTT.

This chain connects TRBV9 to TRBJ2-3; D is possibly TRBD1 (5 bases). Germline-derived CDR1 and CDR2 are SGDLS and YYNGEE. The CDR3 runs to 14 residues. Between the trimmed V and J ends, which lost 7 bases and 1 base, there was a span of 13 bases. For the CDR3, the DNA is TGTGCCAGCGGGTCGCAGGGCCGCACAGATACGCAGTATTTT. Amino acid sequence: CASGSQGRTDTQYF.

The chain employs TRBV30 and TRBJ2-5; 9 positions agree with TRBD2. Germline values: CDR1 GTSNPN, CDR2 SVGIG (reference sequence). With V trimmed by 2 bases and J by 4 bases, 2 bases remained unmatched. The CDR3 consists of 13 residues. In DNA form, the CDR3 reads TGTGCCTGGAGTTTAGCGGGGGTAGAGACCCAGTACTTC. This encodes CAWSLAGVETQYF.

Here the CDR3 DNA reads TGCGCCAGCAGCTTGGGCGTCCCCACCTACGAGCAGTACTTC. It codes for CASSLGVPTYEQYF. The chain uses TRBV5-1 and TRBJ2-7; D not resolved. From germline, CDR1 is SGHRS and CDR2 YFSETQ. The V and J ends lost 0 bases and 2 bases respectively, with 9 bases between them. CDR3 length equals 14 residues.

This chain joins TRBV7-8 and TRBJ2-3; TRBD1 matches at 7 bases. Germline V gene data show CDR1 as SGHVS and CDR2 as FQNEAQ. The CDR3 extends over 14 amino acids. Trimming removed 3 bases from V and 4 bases from J; junction bases left unmatched: 4. The CDR3 sequence: CASSFGQGADTQYF. The CDR3 nucleotides are TGTGCCAGCAGCTTTGGGCAGGGGGCAGATACGCAGTATTTT.

The chain employs TRBV5-1 and TRBJ1-4, with 9 bases that match TRBD1. Trimming cost V 4 bases and J 0 bases; bases outside gene matches: 7. Germline-derived CDR1 and CDR2 are SGHRS and YFSETQ. This CDR3 spans 17 amino acids. The CDR3 is CASSDGQGTSTNEKLFF. The CDR3 DNA follows: TGCGCCAGCAGCGATGGACAGGGGACCTCAACTAATGAAAAACTGTTTTTT.

CDR3 nucleotide sequence: TGCGCCAGCAGCCCGGGACAGGGGGCTGGAAACACCATATATTTT. This sequence encodes CASSPGQGAGNTIYF. This chain connects TRBV4-1 to TRBJ1-3, with 11 positions matching TRBD1. J gave up 2 bases and V 4 bases, and 1 base lay outside the gene matches. This CDR3 is 15 amino acids long. The germline CDR1 and CDR2 sequences are MGHRA and YSYEKL.

The V and J genes are TRBV5-6 and TRBJ2-7; 7 bases fit TRBD1. CDR1 is SGHDT and CDR2 is YYEEEE in the germline V gene. The CDR3 covers 16 residues. The ends lost 5 bases at V and 3 bases at J; junction bases unmatched: 14. The CDR3 reads CASSKLRGPLSYEQYF. CDR3 bases: TGTGCCAGCAGTAAACTAAGGGGGCCCTTAAGCTACGAGCAGTACTTC.

The chain couples TRBV24-1 to TRBJ2-1, with TRBD2 matching 10 bases. The V and J ends lost 4 bases and 0 bases, in that order; junction bases with no gene match: 5. Germline lookup yields CDR1 KGHDR and CDR2 SFDVKD. The CDR3 consists of 17 residues. The CDR3 loop is CATSDQTSGPSYNEQFF. CDR3 DNA sequence: TGTGCCACCAGTGACCAGACTAGCGGGCCCTCCTACAATGAGCAGTTCTTC.